This T cell receptor beta chain was obtained from a study of blood T cell repertoires in COVID-19. Across the study: The United States, Italy and Spain supplied acute and convalescent COVID-19 samples. PBMCs, B-cell-depleted T cells, or T cells were the source of the cDNA or gDNA that made up the material.

Per the original data handling: Researchers report that nucleated cell counts were estimated from reference gene primer amplification. Generated by immunoSEQ multiplex PCR, the TCRdb table keeps only in-frame clones and is missing some. V, J and clone size reflect that table, while D and trimming were determined from the DNA. The table shows 110,000 or so clones, with about 80% occurring only once. With 11 bases removed from V and 4 bases from J, the gap between germline ends came to 12 bases. CDR3 length: 11 residues. Germline-derived CDR1 and CDR2 are WSHSY and SAAADI. The clonotype was recovered from a woman between 45 and 65 years old with acute or convalescent COVID-19. The J gene is TRBJ2-7, the V gene TRBV10-2; no firm D call. Specimen: peripheral blood. CDR3 sequence: CAAQSAYEQYF. The CDR3 bases are TGCGCCGCACAGTCGGCTTACGAGCAGTACTTC.